This T cell receptor beta chain was found in a study of glioma-infiltrating T cells after dendritic cell vaccination (dated by TCRdb to about 2016). General notes on the study: The cohort comprised roughly 15 glioblastoma patients from Phase I and II dendritic cell vaccination trials, 9 newly diagnosed and 6 with recurrent disease. Patients received autologous tumor lysate-pulsed dendritic cell vaccination between about 2002 and 2013. In glioblastoma patients vaccinated with dendritic cells, deep sequencing of TCR beta CDR3 regions served to measure the amount of tumor-infiltrating lymphocytes and to compare repertoires between tumor and blood. Survival after dendritic cell vaccination was correlated with TCR sequencing metrics, including TIL content and tumor-blood repertoire overlap. To make the vaccine, monocyte-derived dendritic cells were cultured for 6 to 7 days with IL-4 and GM-CSF and then pulsed overnight with autologous tumor lysate. Patients received three intradermal dendritic cell vaccine injections at biweekly intervals in the arm below the axilla. General study outcomes and caveats: The three-group TCR overlap response model was described as speculative and requiring prospective validation. Higher estimated pretreatment TIL content predicted longer time to progression and overall survival after dendritic cell vaccination. The cohort was small and heterogeneous, and full blood and tumor sets were available for few patients, with initial-recurrent tumor pairs available for even fewer patients. TCR clonality showed no direct relationship with survival, which suggests that a diverse polyclonal response may matter.

TCRB CDR3 regions were amplified from about 1.9 ug genomic DNA, or all available DNA if less, using the immunoSEQ assay. The multiplex PCR relied on 60 forward primers for TCR V beta segments and 13 reverse primers for J beta segments. To estimate the number of reads per starting template, synthetic control templates were added to each sample at limiting dilution. Reads of 87 bp were generated by sequencing on the Illumina HiSeq System. In the authors' own workflow: PCR and sequencing errors were removed by merging closely related sequences with a nearest neighbor algorithm. TCR overlap was measured as the percentage of unique tumor TCR beta sequences also present in the same patient's peripheral blood. What TCRdb holds here is the immuneACCESS table cut down to in-frame rearrangements. Part of the clones is not present; checked against another copy, under half of the missing clones reflect an unresolved V gene, and the others are unexplained. That table is the source of V, J and clone size, and D and trimming were worked out from the DNA. The sample yields approximately 110,000 clones; about 90% were counted once. 2.5% to 3.5% of the sample lies in the top ten.

This clone showed up just once. Its recognized antigen is unknown. Base qualities were left out, and no much larger clone turns up one base away. The time point label corresponds to: after dendritic cell vaccination, including at tumor progression/relapse. Selection of patients required sufficient residual fresh-frozen tumor tissue and over two years of available survival data. Although molecular status otherwise differed among the glioblastoma patients, no patient had an isocitrate dehydrogenase mutation. PBMC were collected before vaccination, two weeks after the third vaccination, and at tumor progression if progression occurred. The Qiagen DNeasy Blood extraction Kit was used for extraction of genomic DNA. The CDR3 contains 12 residues, cysteine and phenylalanine counted. CDR3 DNA is the only sequence kept; it has 36 bases, read in frame from the first base. The germline V gene specifies SGHRS as CDR1 and YFSETQ as CDR2. V was cut back by 1 base and J by 3 bases, leaving a gap of 4 bases between them.

Specimen: blood, collected after dendritic cell vaccination. The receptor was derived from a human donor with glioblastoma. The rearrangement joined TRBV5-1 to TRBJ1-1; the D gene lacks a confident call. The sequence in DNA is TGCGCCAGCAGCTTGCGGGACACTGAAGCTTTCTTT. It encodes CASSLRDTEAFF.